This T cell receptor beta chain was documented in a study of Ad26.COV2.S vaccination and SARS-CoV-2 variants. The wider study: The COV1001 Ad26.COV2.S trial arm included the donor.

The CDR3 is made up of 12 amino acids. CDR1 is LNHDA, CDR2 SQIVND, per germline (reference sequence). Between the trimmed V and J ends, which lost 6 bases and 8 bases, there was a span of 13 bases. Treatment: some 19 received Ad26.COV2.S at low or high dose, single or two shots; roughly 5 received placebo; per-sample allocation not given. The investigators took samples on day 63 after the first vaccine or placebo injection. TCRdb's copy holds only in-frame clones and misses some; the assay was immunoSEQ multiplex PCR. There are hundreds of thousands of clones in the sample; 89% occur only once, and approximately 1.5% lies in the top ten.

This chain joins TRBV19 and TRBJ1-1, with D tentatively TRBD1 (6 bases). The sequences come from peripheral blood, collected in a trial of Ad26.COV2.S vaccine versus placebo. The TCR was taken from a person between 18 and 65 years old who received the Ad26.COV2.S COVID-19 vaccine or a placebo. CDR3 nucleotides: TGTGCCAGTAGCGACAGGTCAACCGAAGCTTTCTTT. Its translation: CASSDRSTEAFF.